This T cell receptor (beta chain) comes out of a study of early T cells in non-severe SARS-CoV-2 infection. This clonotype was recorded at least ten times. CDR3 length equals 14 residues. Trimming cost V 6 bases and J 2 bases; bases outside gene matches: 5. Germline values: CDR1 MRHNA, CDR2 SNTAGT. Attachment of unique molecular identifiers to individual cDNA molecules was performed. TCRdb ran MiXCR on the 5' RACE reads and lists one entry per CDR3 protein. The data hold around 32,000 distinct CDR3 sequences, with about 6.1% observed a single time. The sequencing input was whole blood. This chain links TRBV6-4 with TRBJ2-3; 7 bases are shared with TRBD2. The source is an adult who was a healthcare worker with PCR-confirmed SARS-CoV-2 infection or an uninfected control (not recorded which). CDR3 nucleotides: TGTGCCAGCAGCAAAGCGGGGTCCACAGATACGCAGTATTTT. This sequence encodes CASSKAGSTDTQYF.